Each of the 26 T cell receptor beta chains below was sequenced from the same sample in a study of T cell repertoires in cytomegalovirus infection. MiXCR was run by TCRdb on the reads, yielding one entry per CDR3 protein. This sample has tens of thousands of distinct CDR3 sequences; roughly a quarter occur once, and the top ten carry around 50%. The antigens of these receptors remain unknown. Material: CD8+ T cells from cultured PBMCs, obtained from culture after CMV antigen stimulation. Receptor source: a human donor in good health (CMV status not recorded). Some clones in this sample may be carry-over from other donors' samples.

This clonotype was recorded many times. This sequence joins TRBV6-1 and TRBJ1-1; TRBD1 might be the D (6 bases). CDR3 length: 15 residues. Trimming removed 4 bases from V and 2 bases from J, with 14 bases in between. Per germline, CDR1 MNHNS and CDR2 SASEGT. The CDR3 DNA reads TGTGCCAGCAGTGCAGACTGGGGGCCTAACACTGAAGCTTTCTTT. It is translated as CASSADWGPNTEAFF.

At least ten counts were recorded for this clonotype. The CDR3, as DNA: TGTGCCAGCAGCTTCCTTAGCGGGGGCCGGGGGGATACGCAGTATTTT. This sequence encodes CASSFLSGGRGDTQYF. This rearrangement joins TRBV7-2 to TRBJ2-3; the match to TRBD2 covers 9 bases. This CDR3 comprises 16 residues. CDR1 and CDR2 (germline): SGHTA, FQGNSA. After removal of 3 bases from V and 6 bases from J, the junction contained 10 bases not matched to a gene.

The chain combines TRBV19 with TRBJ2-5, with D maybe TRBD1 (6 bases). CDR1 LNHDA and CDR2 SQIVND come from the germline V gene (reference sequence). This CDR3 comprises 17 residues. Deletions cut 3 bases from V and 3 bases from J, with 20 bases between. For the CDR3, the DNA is TGTGCCAGTAGTATTTCAGGGGTTGGCTTGACAGAAGAGACCCAGTACTTC. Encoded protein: CASSISGVGLTEETQYF.

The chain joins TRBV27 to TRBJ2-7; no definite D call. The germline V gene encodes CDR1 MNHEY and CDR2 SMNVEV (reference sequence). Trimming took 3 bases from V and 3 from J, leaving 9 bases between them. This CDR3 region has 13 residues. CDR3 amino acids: CASSFGRNYEQYF. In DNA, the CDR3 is TGTGCCAGCAGTTTTGGCAGAAACTACGAGCAGTACTTC.

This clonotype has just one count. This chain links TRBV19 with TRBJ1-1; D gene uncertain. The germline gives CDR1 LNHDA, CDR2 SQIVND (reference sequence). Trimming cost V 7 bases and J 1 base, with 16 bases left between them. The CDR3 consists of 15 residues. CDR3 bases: TGTGCCAGTATTAAAACCGTCGGACGGAACACTGAAGCTTTCTTT. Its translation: CASIKTVGRNTEAFF.

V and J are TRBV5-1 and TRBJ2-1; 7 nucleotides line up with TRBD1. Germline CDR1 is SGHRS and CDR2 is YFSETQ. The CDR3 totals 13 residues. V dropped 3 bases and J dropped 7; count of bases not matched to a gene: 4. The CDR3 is CASSSGTVNEQFF. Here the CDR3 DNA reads TGCGCCAGCAGCTCAGGGACAGTGAATGAGCAGTTCTTC.

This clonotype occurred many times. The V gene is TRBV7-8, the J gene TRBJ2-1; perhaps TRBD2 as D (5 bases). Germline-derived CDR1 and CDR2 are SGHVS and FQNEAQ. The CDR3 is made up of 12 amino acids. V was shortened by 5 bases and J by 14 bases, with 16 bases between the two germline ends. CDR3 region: CASSVSGGWEFF. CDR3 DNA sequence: TGTGCCAGCAGCGTAAGCGGAGGTTGGGAGTTCTTC.

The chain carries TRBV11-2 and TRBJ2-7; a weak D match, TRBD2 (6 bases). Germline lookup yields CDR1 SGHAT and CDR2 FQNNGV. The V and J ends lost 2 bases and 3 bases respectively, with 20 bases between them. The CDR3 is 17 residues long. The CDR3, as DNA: TGTGCCAGCAGCTTAACGCTAACTAGCAGGAGTTACTACGAGCAGTACTTC. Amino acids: CASSLTLTSRSYYEQYF.

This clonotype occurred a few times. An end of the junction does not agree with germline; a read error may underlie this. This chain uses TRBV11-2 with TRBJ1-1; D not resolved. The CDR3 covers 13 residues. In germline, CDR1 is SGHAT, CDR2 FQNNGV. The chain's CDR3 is CASSLPVRAAPLF. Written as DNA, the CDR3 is TGTGCCAGCAGCTTACCTGTTCGAGCGGCACCTCTCTTT. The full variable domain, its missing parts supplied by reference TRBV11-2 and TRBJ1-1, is EAGVAQSPRYKIIEKRQSVAFWCNPISGHATLYWYQQILGQGPKLLIQFQNNGVVDDSQLPKDRFSAERLKGVDSTLKIQPAKLEDSAVYLCASSLPVRAAPLFGQGTRLTVV.

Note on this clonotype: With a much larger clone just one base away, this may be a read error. This CDR3 reads CAISESDRGSYTEQFF. In nucleotides, the CDR3 is TGTGCCATCAGTGAGTCCGACAGGGGGTCCTACACTGAGCAGTTCTTC. V gene TRBV10-3 combines with J gene TRBJ2-1; 9 bases align to TRBD1. This CDR3 region has 16 residues. Germline V gene lookup returns CDR1 ENHRY and CDR2 SYGVKD.

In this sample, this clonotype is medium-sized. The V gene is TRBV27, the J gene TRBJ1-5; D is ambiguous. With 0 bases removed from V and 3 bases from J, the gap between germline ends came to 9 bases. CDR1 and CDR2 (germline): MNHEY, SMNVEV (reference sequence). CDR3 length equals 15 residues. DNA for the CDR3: TGTGCCAGCAGTTTATCGGGAGTCTTCAATCAGCCCCAGCATTTT. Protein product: CASSLSGVFNQPQHF.

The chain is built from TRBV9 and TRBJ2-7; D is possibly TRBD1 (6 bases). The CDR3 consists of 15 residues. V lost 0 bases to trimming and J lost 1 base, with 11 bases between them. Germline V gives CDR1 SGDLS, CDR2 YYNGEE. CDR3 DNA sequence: TGTGCCAGCAGCGTAGCTCCAGGGGCGTCCTACGAGCAGTACTTC. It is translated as CASSVAPGASYEQYF.

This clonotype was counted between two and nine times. DNA for the CDR3: TGTGCCACCAGCAGACTCCCGGATGAGATAGGGGTTTCGTCCTACGAGCAGTACTTC. It translates to CATSRLPDEIGVSSYEQYF. This chain joins TRBV15 and TRBJ2-7, with D tentatively TRBD1 (5 bases). Trimming stripped 2 bases from V and 1 base from J, with 24 bases between. Germline V lookup: CDR1 LNHNV, CDR2 YYDKDF (reference sequence). The CDR3 contains 19 residues.

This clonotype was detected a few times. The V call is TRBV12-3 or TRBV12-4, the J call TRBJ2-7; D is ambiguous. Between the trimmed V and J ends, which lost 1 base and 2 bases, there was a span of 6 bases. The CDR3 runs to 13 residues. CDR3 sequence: CASSLGLAYEQYF. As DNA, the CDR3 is TGTGCCAGCAGTTTAGGGCTAGCCTACGAGCAGTACTTC.

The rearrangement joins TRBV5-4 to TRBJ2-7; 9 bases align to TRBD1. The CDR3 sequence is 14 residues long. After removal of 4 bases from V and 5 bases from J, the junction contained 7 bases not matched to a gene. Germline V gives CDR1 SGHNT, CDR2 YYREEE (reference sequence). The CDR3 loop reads CASSGGTGRHEQYF. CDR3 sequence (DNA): TGTGCCAGCAGCGGAGGGACAGGGAGGCACGAGCAGTACTTC.

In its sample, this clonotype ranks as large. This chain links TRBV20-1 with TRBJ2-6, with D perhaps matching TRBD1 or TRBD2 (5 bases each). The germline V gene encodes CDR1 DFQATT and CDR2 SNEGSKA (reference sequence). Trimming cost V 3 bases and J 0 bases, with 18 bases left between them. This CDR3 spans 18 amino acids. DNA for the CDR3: TGCAGTGCTAGTAACCAGGGAGTCCATTTCTCTGGGGCCAACGTCCTGACTTTC. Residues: CSASNQGVHFSGANVLTF.

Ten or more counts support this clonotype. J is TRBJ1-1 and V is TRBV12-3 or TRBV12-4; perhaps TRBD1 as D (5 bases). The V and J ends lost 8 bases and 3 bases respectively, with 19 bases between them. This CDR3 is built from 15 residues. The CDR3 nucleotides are TGTGCCAGCTCCAAAGCCGGGGGGTGGGACACTGAAGCTTTCTTT. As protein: CASSKAGGWDTEAFF.

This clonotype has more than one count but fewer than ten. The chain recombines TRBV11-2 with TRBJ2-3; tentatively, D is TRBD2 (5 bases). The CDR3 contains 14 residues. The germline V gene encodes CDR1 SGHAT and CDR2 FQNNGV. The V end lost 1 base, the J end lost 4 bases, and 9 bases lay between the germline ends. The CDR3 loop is CASSLAVGADTQYF. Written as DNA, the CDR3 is TGTGCCAGCAGCTTAGCAGTCGGGGCAGATACGCAGTATTTT. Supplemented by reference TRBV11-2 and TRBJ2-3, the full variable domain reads EAGVAQSPRYKIIEKRQSVAFWCNPISGHATLYWYQQILGQGPKLLIQFQNNGVVDDSQLPKDRFSAERLKGVDSTLKIQPAKLEDSAVYLCASSLAVGADTQYFGPGTRLTVL.

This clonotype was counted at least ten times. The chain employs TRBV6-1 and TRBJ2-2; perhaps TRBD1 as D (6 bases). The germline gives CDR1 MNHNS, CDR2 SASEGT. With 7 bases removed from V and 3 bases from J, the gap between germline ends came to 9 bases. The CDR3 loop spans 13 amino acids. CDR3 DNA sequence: TGTGCCAGCAACGCAGGGGACACCGGGGAGCTGTTTTTT. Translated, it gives CASNAGDTGELFF.

The CDR3 protein is CASSGLAGANTGELFF. In DNA, the CDR3 is TGTGCCAGCAGCGGACTAGCGGGAGCGAACACCGGGGAGCTGTTTTTT. V is TRBV4-2 and J is TRBJ2-2, with TRBD2 identical over 13 bases. The germline gives CDR1 LGHNA, CDR2 YNFKEQ. The CDR3 sequence is 16 residues long. V was pared by 5 bases and J by 0 bases, with 0 bases of the junction left unmatched.

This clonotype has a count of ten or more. The CDR3 protein is CASTLRGMNTEAFF. For the CDR3, the DNA is TGTGCCAGCACCCTCCGGGGCATGAACACTGAAGCTTTCTTT. The gene calls are TRBV28 and TRBJ1-1; D perhaps matches TRBD1 (5 bases). The germline V gene encodes CDR1 MDHEN and CDR2 SYDVKM. CDR3 size: 14 residues. Trimming removed 7 bases at V and 0 bases at J, with 12 bases between. The full variable domain, with the rest looked up from reference TRBV28 and TRBJ1-1, is DVKVTQSSRYLVKRTGEKVFLECVQDMDHENMFWYRQDPGLGLRLIYFSYDVKMKEKGDIPEGYSVSREKKERFSLILESASTNQTSMYLCASTLRGMNTEAFFGQGTRLTVV.

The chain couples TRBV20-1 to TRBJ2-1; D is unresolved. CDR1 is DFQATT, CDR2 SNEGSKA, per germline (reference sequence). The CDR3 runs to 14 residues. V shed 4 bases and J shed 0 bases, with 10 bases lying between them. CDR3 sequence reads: CSAKPTSSYNEQFF. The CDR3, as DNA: TGCAGTGCTAAGCCAACCAGCTCCTACAATGAGCAGTTCTTC.

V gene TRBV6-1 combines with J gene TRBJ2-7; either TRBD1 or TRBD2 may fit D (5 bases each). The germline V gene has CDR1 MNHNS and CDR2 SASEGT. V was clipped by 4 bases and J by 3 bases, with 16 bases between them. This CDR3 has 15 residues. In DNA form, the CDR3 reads TGTGCCAGCAGTGGGCCCACCGGGACCCTCTACGAGCAGTACTTC. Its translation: CASSGPTGTLYEQYF.

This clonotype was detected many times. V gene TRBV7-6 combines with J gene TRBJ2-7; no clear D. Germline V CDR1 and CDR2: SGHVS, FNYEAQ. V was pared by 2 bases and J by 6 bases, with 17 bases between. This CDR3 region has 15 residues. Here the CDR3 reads CASSLKWAEPAEQYF. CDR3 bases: TGTGCCAGCAGCTTAAAGTGGGCAGAGCCGGCCGAGCAGTACTTC.

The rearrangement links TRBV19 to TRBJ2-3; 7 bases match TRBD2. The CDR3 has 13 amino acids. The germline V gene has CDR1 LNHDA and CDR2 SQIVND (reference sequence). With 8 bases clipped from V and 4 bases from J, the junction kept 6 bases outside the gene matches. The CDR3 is CASRRLAADTQYF. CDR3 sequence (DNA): TGTGCCAGTCGACGACTAGCAGCAGATACGCAGTATTTT.

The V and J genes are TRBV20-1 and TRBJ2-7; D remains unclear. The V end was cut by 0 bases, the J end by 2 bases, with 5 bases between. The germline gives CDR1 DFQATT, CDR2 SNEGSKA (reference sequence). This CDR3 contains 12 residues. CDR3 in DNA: TGCAGTGCTAGAGATGGGGCCTACGAGCAGTACTTC. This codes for CSARDGAYEQYF.